The present T cell receptor beta chain was sequenced within a study of CD8 T cells and mutated HIV epitopes (TCRdb year 2021). About the study as a whole: Acutely infected subjects were selected based on the epitope form in their transmitted founder virus and on their ELISpot responses. The cohort comprised seven chronically and four acutely HIV-infected subjects. TL10, KY11, RF10 and TY8 were used as the epitopes. Of roughly 160 screened subjects, only a subset met the criteria for sorting epitope-specific T cells. The same epitope was not tested in every subject, and RF10 alone was examined in both acute and chronic HIV infection. This study sequenced single-cell TCR alpha/beta chains from CD8+ T cells that recognized the non-adapted (NAE) and adapted (AE) forms of four HIV Nef epitopes. The paper as a whole reports these results and caveats: Only the acutely infected subjects showed single-reactive CD8+ T cells, which suggests possible clonal selection between acute and chronic infection. Dual tetramer+ cells showed higher clonality in chronic than acute subjects (mean difference approximately 0.31), but the study lacked power to detect a significant difference. Only cells that had both an alpha and a beta chain were included, and some wells contained multiple alpha and beta chain CDR3s. The small number of subjects and their diverse clinical presentations were acknowledged as the main limitations.

The method was single-cell sequencing. Single-cell cDNA was generated by a method adapted from Smart-seq2 and MARS-Seq, in which oligo-dT primers with well-specific UMIs and KAPA HiFi first-round PCR were used. Nested PCR was performed on pooled first-round products with template-switch oligo forward primers and barcoded reverse primers specific to the TCR alpha and beta chains. Products were purified with AMPure XP, indexed with TruSeq adapters, and quantified with the KAPA Universal qPCR Library Quantification Kit. TCR libraries were sequenced on an Illumina MiSeq with 2x300 bp paired-end chemistry. In the source study's methods: After quality filtering, reads were demultiplexed to their wells, mapped onto the TCRA and TCRB loci, and assigned to clonotypes using MiXCR, with analysis then done in VGAS. A modified VDJfasta platform was used to deconvolute the TCR data. An analysis of CDR3 overlap between plates ruled out large-scale cross-plate contamination. Clonality was computed as one minus the ratio of unique productive CDR3s to total productive CDR3s. TCRdb reworked the public reads: Q25 trimming with fastp, MiXCR clone assembly, productive beta chains retained. Each CDR3 protein appears once, grouped with its most common genes and DNA. These V and J calls derive from TCRdb rather than the authors' analysis. For this sample the table gives 150 to 200 distinct CDR3 sequences, of which approximately 50% were detected only once. 90% to 95% of the sample is held by the ten biggest clonotypes.

In this sample, this clonotype turned up once. No DNA is shown, since the ends of the CDR3 on it are uncertain; the CDR3 is the one TCRdb lists. This sample's time point label indicates: sampled during acute HIV-1 infection (about 23-92 days post infection). Ficoll density gradient separation was used to isolate peripheral blood mononuclear cells from leukapheresis or whole blood, and the isolated cells were then cryopreserved. Resting antigen-specific CD8+ T cells were identified by staining thawed PBMCs with HLA class I tetramers loaded with the NAE or AE epitope, without stimulation. A BD FACS Aria III was used to sort single CD8+ T cells into 96-well plates containing lysis buffer. The TCR comes from a man younger than 35 with HIV-1 infection. Specimen: CD8+ T cells sorted from blood by dual tetramer staining, collected during acute HIV infection. The sample's cell subset or site label, decoded: cells binding both NAE and AE RF10 tetramers (cross-reactive), unstimulated.

The CDR3 region reads CSASDRDLSAMYFCASRAGTEAFF. The chain is assembled from TRBV20-1 and TRBJ1-1; TRBD1, the table's D call, lacks a check against the DNA. CDR3 length: 24 amino acids, cysteine to phenylalanine. CDR1 and CDR2, looked up from the germline V gene (reference sequence), are DFQATT and SNEGSKA.